This T cell receptor (beta chain) was sequenced for a study of shared clonotypes between healthy human individuals. Using immunoSEQ multiplex PCR, the repertoire was profiled, and TCRdb retains in-frame clones only, with some absent. In the table there are 2 million to 2.5 million clones, approximately 95% of which are singletons. About this clone itself: Its antigen is as yet unknown.

General study findings and limits: Sampling was confined to blood; repertoires within tissues likely differ.

Study donors comprised healthy, HIV-negative adults devoid of recent acute infection or vaccination. What was sequenced was naive CD4+ T cells sorted from blood. Subset reported: CD45RA+ positively selected. The source is a man between 18 and 29 years old in good health.

DNA for the CDR3: TGTGCCAGCAGCGCTCCCTCGGGGGCATATGAGCAGTTCTTC. Protein product: CASSAPSGAYEQFF. V and J are TRBV9 and TRBJ2-1, with D possibly being TRBD1 or TRBD2 (6 bases each). Per the germline V gene, CDR1 is SGDLS and CDR2 is YYNGEE. Trimming took 3 bases from V and 8 from J, leaving 15 bases between them. CDR3 length equals 14 residues.